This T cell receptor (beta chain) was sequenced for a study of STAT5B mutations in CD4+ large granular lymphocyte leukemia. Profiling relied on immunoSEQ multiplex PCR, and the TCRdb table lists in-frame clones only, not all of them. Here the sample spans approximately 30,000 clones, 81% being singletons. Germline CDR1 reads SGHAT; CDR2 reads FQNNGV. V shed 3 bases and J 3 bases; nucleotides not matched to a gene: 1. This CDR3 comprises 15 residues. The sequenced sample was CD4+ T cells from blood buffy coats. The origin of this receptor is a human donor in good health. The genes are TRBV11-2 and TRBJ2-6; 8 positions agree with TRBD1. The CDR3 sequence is CASSFRGHGANVLTF. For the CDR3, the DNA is TGTGCCAGCAGCTTCAGGGGGCATGGGGCCAACGTCCTGACTTTC.